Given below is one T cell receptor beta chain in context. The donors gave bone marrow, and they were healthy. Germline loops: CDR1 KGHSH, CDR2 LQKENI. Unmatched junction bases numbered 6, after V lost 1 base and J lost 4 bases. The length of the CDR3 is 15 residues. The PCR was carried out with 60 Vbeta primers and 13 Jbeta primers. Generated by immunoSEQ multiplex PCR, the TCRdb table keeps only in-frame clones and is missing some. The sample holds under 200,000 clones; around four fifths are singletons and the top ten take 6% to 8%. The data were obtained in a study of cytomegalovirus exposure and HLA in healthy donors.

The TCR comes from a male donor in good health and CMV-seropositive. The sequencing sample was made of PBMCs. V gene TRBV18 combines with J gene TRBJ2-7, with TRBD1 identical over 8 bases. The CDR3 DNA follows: TGTGCCAGCTCACCACGGCCCAGGGGGCCGTACGAGCAGTACTTC. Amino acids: CASSPRPRGPYEQYF.